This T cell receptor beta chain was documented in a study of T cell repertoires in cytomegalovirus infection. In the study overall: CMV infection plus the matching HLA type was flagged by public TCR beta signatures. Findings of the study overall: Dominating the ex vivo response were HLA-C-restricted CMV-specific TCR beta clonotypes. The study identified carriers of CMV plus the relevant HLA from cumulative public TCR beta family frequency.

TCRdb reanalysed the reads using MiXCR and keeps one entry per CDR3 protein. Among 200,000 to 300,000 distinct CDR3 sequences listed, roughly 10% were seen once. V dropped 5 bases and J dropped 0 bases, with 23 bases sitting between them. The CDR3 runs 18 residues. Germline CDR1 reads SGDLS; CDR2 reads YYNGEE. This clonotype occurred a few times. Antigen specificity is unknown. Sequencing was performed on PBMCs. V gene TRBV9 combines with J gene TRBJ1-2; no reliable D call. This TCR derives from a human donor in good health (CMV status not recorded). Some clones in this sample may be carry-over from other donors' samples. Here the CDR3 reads CASRPLALTGDPNYGYTF. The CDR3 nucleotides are TGTGCCAGCAGGCCCTTAGCGTTGACGGGCGACCCTAACTATGGCTACACCTTC. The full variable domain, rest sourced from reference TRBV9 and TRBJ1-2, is DSGVTQTPKHLITATGQRVTLRCSPRSGDLSVYWYQQSLDQGLQFLIQYYNGEERAKGNILERFSAQQFPDLHSELNLSSLELGDSALYFCASRPLALTGDPNYGYTFGSGTRLTVV.